The clone carrying this TCR beta chain came up a few times. J was trimmed by 6 bases and V by 5 bases; bases with no gene match: 6. The length of the CDR3 is 14 residues. Germline-derived CDR1 and CDR2 are SGHTA and FQGNSA. The data originate from a study of T cells after yellow fever vaccination. The study made its TCR cDNA through 5'RACE template switching. That step introduced a universal primer site along with UMIs. In TCRdb, the 5' RACE reads were re-called with MiXCR into one record per CDR3 protein. The table shows approximately 550,000 distinct CDR3 sequences, with 15% to 20% occurring only once.

The sample here was PBMCs, taken 15 days after the yellow fever booster vaccination. The TCR comes from a man aged 25 to 40 who received the YFV17D yellow fever vaccine. This sequence joins TRBV7-2 and TRBJ2-2, with TRBD2 matching 7 bases. CDR3 bases: TGTGCCAGCAGCCCCCGACTAGCCCCCGGGGAGCTGTTTTTT. Translated, it gives CASSPRLAPGELFF.